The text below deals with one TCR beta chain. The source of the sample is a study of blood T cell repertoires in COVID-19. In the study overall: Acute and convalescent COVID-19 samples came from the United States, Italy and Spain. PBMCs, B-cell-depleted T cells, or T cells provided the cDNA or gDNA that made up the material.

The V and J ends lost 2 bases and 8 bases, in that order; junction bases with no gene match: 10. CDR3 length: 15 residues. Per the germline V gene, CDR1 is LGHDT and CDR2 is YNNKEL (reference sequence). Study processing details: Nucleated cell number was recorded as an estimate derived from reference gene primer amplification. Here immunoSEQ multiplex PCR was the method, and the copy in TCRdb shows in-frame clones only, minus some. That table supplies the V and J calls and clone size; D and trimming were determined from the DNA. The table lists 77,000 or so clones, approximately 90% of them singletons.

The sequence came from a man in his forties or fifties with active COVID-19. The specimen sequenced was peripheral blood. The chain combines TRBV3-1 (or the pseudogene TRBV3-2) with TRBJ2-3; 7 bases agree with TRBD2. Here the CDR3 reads CASSQRAAGGSTQYF. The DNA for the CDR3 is TGTGCCAGCAGCCAAAGGGCCGCGGGCGGGAGTACGCAGTATTTT.